The present entry profiles one T cell receptor beta chain with its context. In its sample, this clonotype was seen many times. It has no known antigen specificity. No much larger clone exists at a distance of one base, and base qualities are not known. Lymph node samples came from the axillary draining lymph nodes of breast cancer patients. The instrument was an Illumina HiSeq 2000. TCR beta chain libraries were generated through multiplex PCR amplification. The amplified TCR beta chain products were analyzed by high-throughput sequencing. The public reads were quality trimmed at Q25 with fastp and then assembled into clones with MiXCR by TCRdb, keeping productive beta chains. Identical CDR3 protein sequences are pooled into one entry, listed with their most common genes and DNA. The sample table holds over 100,000 distinct CDR3 sequences, of which approximately 20% were seen once. Of the sample, roughly 2.7% is held by the ten largest clones.

This record belongs to a study of breast tumors, draining lymph nodes, adjacent tissues (dated by TCRdb to 2016 to 2018). At the level of the whole study: The study compared TCR beta repertoires across tumor, adjacent nontumor tissue and axillary lymph nodes from breast cancer patients. In human breast cancer, the study set out to evaluate how tumor, surrounding tissue and draining lymph node repertoires relate to one another and whether T cells may move between these sites.

Here is what the overall study found, with its caveats: The data were judged consistent with most tumor T cells deriving from the lymph node and then expanding within tumor tissue. The similarity between tumor and nontumor tissue repertoires was significantly greater in luminal-like breast cancer than in basal-like breast cancer. The conclusion that tumor T cells originate in lymph nodes was framed as consistent with a hypothesis rather than directly demonstrated. T-cell repertoire diversity in tumors was found to be lower than in lymph nodes but higher than in nontumor tissue, and preferential V and J gene usage was observed.

From cysteine to phenylalanine, the CDR3 is 16 amino acids long. Only the CDR3 DNA is retained, 48 bases long and in frame from the first base. Here V drops 5 bases and J drops 8 bases, and the junction holds 11 bases not matched to any gene. The germline V gene (reference sequence) supplies CDR1 LNHDA and CDR2 SQIVND. Specimen: axillary lymph node tissue. The chain is encoded by TRBV19 joined to TRBJ2-1, with 11 middle bases fitting TRBD1. This receptor was taken from a female donor with breast cancer. Some clones in this sample may be carry-over from other donors' samples. The CDR3 region has the sequence CASSPDRDRGGDEQFF. The DNA sequence is given as TGTGCCAGTAGTCCTGACCGGGACAGGGGGGGCGATGAGCAGTTCTTC.